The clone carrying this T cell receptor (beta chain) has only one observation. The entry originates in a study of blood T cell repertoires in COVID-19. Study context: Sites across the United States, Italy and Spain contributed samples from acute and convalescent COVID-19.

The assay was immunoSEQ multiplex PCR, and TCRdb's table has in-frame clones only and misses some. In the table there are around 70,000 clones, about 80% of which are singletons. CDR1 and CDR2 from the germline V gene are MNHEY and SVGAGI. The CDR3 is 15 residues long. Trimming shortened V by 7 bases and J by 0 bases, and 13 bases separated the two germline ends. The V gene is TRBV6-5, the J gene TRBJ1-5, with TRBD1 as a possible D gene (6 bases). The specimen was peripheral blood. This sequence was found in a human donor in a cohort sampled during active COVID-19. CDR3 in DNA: TGTGCCAGCACCCAGGACAGCAATAGCAATCAGCCCCAGCATTTT. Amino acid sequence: CASTQDSNSNQPQHF.